This section outlines one T cell receptor (beta chain) sequence together with its context. Its antigen is still unknown. No quality values exist for individual bases; no much larger clone is one base distant. This specimen comes from a study of OX40 agonist ivuxolimab in advanced cancers. In the study overall: The costimulatory receptor OX40 (CD134) was targeted by ivuxolimab, a fully human IgG2 agonistic monoclonal antibody. Partial responses occurred in three dose-escalation patients, of whom one had hepatocellular carcinoma and two had cutaneous melanoma. The paper reports the monotherapy dose-escalation portion (N of about 54 patients) of the phase I ivuxolimab trial. A male proportion of 82.7% and a mean age of approximately 61 years, ranging from roughly 23 to 90, were recorded for the dose-escalation cohort. Patients were allowed to have had prior anti-PD-1, anti-PD-L1 or anti-CTLA-4 therapy, and approximately 37% of the dose-escalation patients had been treated with checkpoint inhibitors. The point of sequencing TCRbeta in the periphery was to test whether ivuxolimab changed TCR sequence diversity and drove clonal T-cell expansion. Intravenous ivuxolimab was administered to patients every 2 weeks at six dose levels: 0.01, 0.1, 0.3, 1.5, 3 and 10 mg/kg. Among the approximately 54 dose-escalation patients, around 19 had hepatocellular carcinoma, approximately 15 melanoma, 9 renal cell carcinoma and 9 head and neck cancer.

For sequencing of the TCRbeta CDR3 region, genomic DNA was extracted from the sorted cells. The immunoSEQ Assay was used for sequencing of TCRbeta CDR3 regions. TCRdb retrieved this table from immuneACCESS and kept in-frame rearrangements only. Not all clones are present; in checked studies, unresolved V genes account for under half, and no reason is known for the remainder. Present in this sample are tens of thousands of clones, 90% to 95% of which were seen just once. The top ten constitute 3.8% of the sample. From the cysteine through the phenylalanine, the CDR3 covers 13 amino acids. The retained sequence is limited to the CDR3, 39 bases, with the frame set at the first base. CDR1 and CDR2 are drawn from the germline V gene: MNHEY, SVGAGI. Trimming takes 2 bases from V and 6 bases from J, and the germline ends sit 9 bases apart. The research as a whole found: The antigen specificity of the clonally expanded peripheral T cells was not determined. At doses of 0.1 to 3.0 mg/kg, clonal expansion of both CD4+ and CD8+ blood T cells was observed from baseline to week 6. Low levels of normalized T-cell clonal expansion were also shown by some nonresponding patients. On average, CD8+ T cells showed more expanded clones than CD4+ T cells after ivuxolimab. In the 0.1-3.0 mg/kg groups, partial responders were among the patients with the lowest normalized peripheral clonal expansion, particularly in CD8+ T cells.

Patients with autoimmune disease history or receiving systemic immunosuppression were excluded from the trial. Peripheral blood for TCR sequencing was drawn from every dose cohort at baseline, at cycle 4 day 1 and at cycle 7 day 1. The samples were drawn from a first-in-human, open-label, multicenter phase I dose-escalation trial of ivuxolimab. Adults with locally advanced or metastatic melanoma, renal cell carcinoma, hepatocellular carcinoma or head and neck squamous cell carcinoma were enrolled in the trial. Before TCR sequencing, CD4+ T cells and CD8+ T cells from peripheral blood were sorted into separate populations.

The sequences come from CD4+ or CD8+ T cells sorted from blood, collected in a trial of the OX40 agonist ivuxolimab. This sequence was found in an adult with an advanced solid tumor such as melanoma, head and neck, liver or kidney cancer. Here the chain combines TRBV6-5 and TRBJ2-3, with the D segment identity uncertain. The CDR3 region has the sequence CASSYNSADTQYF. The sequence in DNA is TGTGCCAGCAGTTACAACTCAGCGGATACGCAGTATTTT.